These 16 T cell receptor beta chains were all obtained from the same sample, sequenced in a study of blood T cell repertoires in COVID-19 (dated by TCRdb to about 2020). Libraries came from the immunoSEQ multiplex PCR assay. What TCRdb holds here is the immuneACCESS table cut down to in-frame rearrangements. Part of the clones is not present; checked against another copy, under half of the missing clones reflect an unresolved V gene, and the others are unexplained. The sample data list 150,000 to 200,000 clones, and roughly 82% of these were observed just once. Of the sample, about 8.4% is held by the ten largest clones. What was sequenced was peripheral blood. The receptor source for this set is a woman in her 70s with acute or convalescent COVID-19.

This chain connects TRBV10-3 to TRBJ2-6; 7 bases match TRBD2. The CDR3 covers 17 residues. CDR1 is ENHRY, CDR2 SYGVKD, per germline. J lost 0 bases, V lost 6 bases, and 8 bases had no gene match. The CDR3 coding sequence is TGTGCCATCAGGGGAGCGGGGATAGACTCTGGGGCCAACGTCCTGACTTTC. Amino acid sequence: CAIRGAGIDSGANVLTF.

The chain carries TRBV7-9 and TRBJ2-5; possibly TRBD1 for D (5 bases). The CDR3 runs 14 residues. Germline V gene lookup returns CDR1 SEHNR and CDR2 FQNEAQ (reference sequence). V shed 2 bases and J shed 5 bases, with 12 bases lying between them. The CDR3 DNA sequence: TGTGCCAGCAGCTTATCTGGGGCCCCCGAGACCCAGTACTTC. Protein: CASSLSGAPETQYF.

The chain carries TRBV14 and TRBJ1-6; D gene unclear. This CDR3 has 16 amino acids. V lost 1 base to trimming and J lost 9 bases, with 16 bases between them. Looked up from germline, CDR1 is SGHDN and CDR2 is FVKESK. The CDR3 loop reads CASSQGWVAEGSPLHF. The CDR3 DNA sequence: TGTGCCAGCAGCCAAGGATGGGTAGCGGAGGGTTCACCCCTCCACTTT.

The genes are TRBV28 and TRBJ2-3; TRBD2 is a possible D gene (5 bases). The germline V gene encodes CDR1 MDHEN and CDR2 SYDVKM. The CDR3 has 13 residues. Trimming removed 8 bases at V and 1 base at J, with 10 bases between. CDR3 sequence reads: CASAAAGTDTQYF. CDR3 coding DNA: TGTGCCAGCGCCGCAGCGGGCACAGATACGCAGTATTTT.

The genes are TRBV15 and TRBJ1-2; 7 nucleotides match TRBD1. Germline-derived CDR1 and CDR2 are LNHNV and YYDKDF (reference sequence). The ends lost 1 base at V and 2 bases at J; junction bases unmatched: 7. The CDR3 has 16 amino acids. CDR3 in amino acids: CATSRGQGFTNYGYTF. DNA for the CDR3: TGTGCCACCAGCAGAGGACAGGGATTTACGAACTATGGCTACACCTTC.

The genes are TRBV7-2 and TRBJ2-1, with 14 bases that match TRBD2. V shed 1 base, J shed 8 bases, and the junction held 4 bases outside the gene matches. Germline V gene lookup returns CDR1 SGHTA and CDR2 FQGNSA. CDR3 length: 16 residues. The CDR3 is CASSLEGTSGGYEQFF. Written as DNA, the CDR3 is TGTGCCAGCAGCTTAGAGGGGACTAGCGGGGGCTATGAGCAGTTCTTC.

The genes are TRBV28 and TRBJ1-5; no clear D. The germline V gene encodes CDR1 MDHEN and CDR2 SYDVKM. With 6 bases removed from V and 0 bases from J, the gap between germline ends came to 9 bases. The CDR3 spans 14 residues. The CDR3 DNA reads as TGTGCCAGCAGCTCGAGGTATAGCAATCAGCCCCAGCATTTT. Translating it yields CASSSRYSNQPQHF.

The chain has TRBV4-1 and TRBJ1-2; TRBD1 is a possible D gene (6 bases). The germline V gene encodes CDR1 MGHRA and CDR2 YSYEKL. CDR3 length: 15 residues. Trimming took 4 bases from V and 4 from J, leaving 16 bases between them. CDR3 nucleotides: TGCGCCAGCAGCCCGGAGCAACAGGGACCCTATGGCTACACCTTC. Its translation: CASSPEQQGPYGYTF.

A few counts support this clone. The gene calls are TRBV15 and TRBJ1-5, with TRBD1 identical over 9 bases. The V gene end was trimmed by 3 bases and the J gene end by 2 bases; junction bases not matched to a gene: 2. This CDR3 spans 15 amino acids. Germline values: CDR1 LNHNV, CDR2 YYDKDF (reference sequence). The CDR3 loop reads CATSRTGGGNQPQHF. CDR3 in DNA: TGTGCCACCAGCAGGACAGGGGGAGGCAATCAGCCCCAGCATTTT.

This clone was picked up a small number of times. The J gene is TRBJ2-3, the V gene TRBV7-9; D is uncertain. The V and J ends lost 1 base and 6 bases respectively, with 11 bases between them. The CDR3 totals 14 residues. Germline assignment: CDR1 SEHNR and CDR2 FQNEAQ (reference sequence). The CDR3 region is CASSLGLGRDTQYF. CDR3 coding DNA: TGTGCCAGCAGCTTAGGGCTGGGCAGGGATACGCAGTATTTT.

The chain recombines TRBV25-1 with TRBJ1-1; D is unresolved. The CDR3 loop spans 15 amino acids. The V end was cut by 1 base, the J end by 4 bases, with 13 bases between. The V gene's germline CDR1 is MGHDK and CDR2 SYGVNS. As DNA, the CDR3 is TGTGCCAGCAGTGAATTATATATCTCTTCCACTGAAGCTTTCTTT. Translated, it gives CASSELYISSTEAFF.

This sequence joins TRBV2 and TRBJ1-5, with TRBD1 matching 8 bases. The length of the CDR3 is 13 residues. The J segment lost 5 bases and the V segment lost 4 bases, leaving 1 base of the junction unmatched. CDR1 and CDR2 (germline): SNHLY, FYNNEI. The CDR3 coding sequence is TGTGCCAGCAGTGCAGGGGGCGATCAGCCCCAGCATTTT. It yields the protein CASSAGGDQPQHF.

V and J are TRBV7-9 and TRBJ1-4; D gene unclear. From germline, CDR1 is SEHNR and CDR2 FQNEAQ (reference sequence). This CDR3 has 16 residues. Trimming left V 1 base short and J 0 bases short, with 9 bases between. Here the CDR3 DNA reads TGTGCCAGCAGCTTAGGATTAGTACCAACTAATGAAAAACTGTTTTTT. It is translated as CASSLGLVPTNEKLFF.

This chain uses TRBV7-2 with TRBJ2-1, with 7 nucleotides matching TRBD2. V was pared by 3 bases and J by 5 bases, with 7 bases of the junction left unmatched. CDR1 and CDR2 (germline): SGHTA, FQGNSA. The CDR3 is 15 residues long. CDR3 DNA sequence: TGTGCCAGCAGCTTCGTGGCGGGAGTTGACAATGAGCAGTTCTTC. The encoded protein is CASSFVAGVDNEQFF.

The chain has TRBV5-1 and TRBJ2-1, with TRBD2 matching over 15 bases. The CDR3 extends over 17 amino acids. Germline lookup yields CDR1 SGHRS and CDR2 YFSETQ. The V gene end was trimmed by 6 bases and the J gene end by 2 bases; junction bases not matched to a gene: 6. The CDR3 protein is CASNPGLAGGAYNEQFF. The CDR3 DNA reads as TGCGCCAGCAACCCCGGACTAGCGGGGGGGGCCTACAATGAGCAGTTCTTC. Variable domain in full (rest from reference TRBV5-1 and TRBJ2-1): KAGVTQTPRYLIKTRGQQVTLSCSPISGHRSVSWYQQTPGQGLQFLFEYFSETQRNKGNFPGRFSGRQFSNSRSEMNVSTLELGDSALYLCASNPGLAGGAYNEQFFGPGTRLTVL.

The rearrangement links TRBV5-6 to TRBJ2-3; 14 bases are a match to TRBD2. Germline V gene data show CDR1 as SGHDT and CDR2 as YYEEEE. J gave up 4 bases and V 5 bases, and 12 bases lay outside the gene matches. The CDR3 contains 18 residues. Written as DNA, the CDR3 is TGTGCCAGCAGGACGGGACTAGCGGGAGACCGAATAGCAGATACGCAGTATTTT. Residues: CASRTGLAGDRIADTQYF.